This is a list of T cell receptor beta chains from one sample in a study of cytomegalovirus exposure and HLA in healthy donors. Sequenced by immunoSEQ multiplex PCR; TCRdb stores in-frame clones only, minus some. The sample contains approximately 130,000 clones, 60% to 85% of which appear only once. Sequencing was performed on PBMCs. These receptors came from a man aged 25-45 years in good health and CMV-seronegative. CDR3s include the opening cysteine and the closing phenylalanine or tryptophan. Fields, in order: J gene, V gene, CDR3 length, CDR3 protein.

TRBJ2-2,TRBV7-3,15,CASSLQGFGTGELFF
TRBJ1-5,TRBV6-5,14,CASSYSGESQPQHF
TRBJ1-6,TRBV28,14,CASRVGELNSPLHF
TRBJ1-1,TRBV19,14,CASSLGQRNTEAFF
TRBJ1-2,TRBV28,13,CASSTGQGAGYTF
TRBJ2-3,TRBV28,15,CASSLGLIRTDTQYF
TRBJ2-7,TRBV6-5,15,CASSYLGQGPYEQYF
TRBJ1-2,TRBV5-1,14,CASSQGTGNYGYTF
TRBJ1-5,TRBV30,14,CAWSVAGANQPQHF
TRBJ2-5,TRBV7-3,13,CASSPGSQETQYF
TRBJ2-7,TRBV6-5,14,CASSYSDIRGEQYF
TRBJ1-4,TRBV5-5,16,CASSLPTGATNEKLFF
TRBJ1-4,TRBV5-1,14,CASSLQGASEKLFF
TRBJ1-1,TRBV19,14,CASSALTGNTEAFF